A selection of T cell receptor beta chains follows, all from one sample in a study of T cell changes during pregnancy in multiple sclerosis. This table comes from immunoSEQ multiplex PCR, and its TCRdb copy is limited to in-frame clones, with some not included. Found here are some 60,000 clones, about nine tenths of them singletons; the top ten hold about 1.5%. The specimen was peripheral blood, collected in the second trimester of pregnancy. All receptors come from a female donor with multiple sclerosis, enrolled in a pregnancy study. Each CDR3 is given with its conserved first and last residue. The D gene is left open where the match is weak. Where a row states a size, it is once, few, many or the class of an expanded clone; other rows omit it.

CDR3: CASSFQGNDEQYF
DNA: TGCGCCAGCAGCTTCCAGGGGAACGACGAGCAGTACTTC
J: TRBJ2-7
size: -
D: -
V: TRBV5-1

CDR3: CASSFISGTENEKLFF
DNA: TGTGCCAGCAGTTTTATCTCCGGGACAGAGAATGAAAAACTGTTTTTT
J: TRBJ1-4
size: -
D: TRBD1
V: TRBV7-9

CDR3: CASSSGGHRSGNIQYF
DNA: TGTGCCAGTTCTAGCGGGGGGCACCGGTCGGGAAACATTCAGTACTTC
J: TRBJ2-4
size: few
D: TRBD2
V: TRBV19

CDR3: CASSYGTVGNTIYF
DNA: TGTGCCAGCAGTTACGGTACGGTTGGAAACACCATATATTTT
J: TRBJ1-3
size: -
D: -
V: TRBV6-5

CDR3: CASSSDRGYGYTF
DNA: TGTGCCAGCAGCTCCGACAGGGGCTATGGCTACACCTTC
J: TRBJ1-2
size: -
D: TRBD1
V: TRBV13

CDR3: CASSLTPPTGGHNEQFF
DNA: TGTGCCAGCTCACTTACCCCCCCCACAGGGGGACACAATGAGCAGTTCTTC
J: TRBJ2-1
size: once
D: TRBD1
V: TRBV18

CDR3: CASSVSGGATDTQYF
DNA: TGTGCCAGCAGTGTCAGCGGGGGGGCCACAGATACGCAGTATTTT
J: TRBJ2-3
size: -
D: TRBD2
V: TRBV6-1

CDR3: CATSRGTSGGADTQYF
DNA: TGTGCCACCAGCAGAGGGACTAGCGGGGGGGCAGATACGCAGTATTTT
J: TRBJ2-3
size: once
D: TRBD2
V: TRBV15

CDR3: CASKRGTNTGELFF
DNA: TGCGCCAGCAAAAGGGGGACGAACACCGGGGAGCTGTTTTTT
J: TRBJ2-2
size: -
D: -
V: TRBV5-1

CDR3: CASSPWGGTEAFF
DNA: TGTGCCAGCAGCCCCTGGGGCGGCACTGAAGCTTTCTTT
J: TRBJ1-1
size: -
D: -
V: TRBV9

CDR3: CASSLGGGKVEQYF
DNA: TGTGCCAGCAGCTTGGGAGGGGGCAAGGTCGAGCAGTACTTC
J: TRBJ2-7
size: -
D: TRBD1
V: TRBV5-5

CDR3: CASSLQGLNEQYF
DNA: TGTGCCAGCAGCTTACAGGGGCTGAACGAGCAGTACTTC
J: TRBJ2-7
size: -
D: TRBD1
V: TRBV5-5

CDR3: CASSLGLAVTPDTQYF
DNA: TGTGCCAGCAGCCTAGGACTAGCTGTTACTCCAGATACGCAGTATTTT
J: TRBJ2-3
size: once
D: TRBD2
V: TRBV5-5

CDR3: CASSRGVSTDTQYF
DNA: TGTGCCAGCTCGCGGGGGGTAAGCACAGATACGCAGTATTTT
J: TRBJ2-3
size: -
D: TRBD2
V: TRBV18

CDR3: CASSLDTLADTQYF
DNA: TGTGCCAGCAGCTTGGACACATTGGCAGATACGCAGTATTTT
J: TRBJ2-3
size: -
D: -
V: TRBV5-4